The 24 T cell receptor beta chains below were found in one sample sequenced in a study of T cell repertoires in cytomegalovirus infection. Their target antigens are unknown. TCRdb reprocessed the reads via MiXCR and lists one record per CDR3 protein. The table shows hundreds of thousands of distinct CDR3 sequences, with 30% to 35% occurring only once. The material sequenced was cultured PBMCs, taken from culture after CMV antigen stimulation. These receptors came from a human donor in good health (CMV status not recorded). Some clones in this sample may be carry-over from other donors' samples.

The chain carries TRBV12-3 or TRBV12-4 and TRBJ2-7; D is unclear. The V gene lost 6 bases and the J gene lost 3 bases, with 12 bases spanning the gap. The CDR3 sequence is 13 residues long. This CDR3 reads CASRMGSVYEQYF. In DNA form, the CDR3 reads TGTGCCAGCAGAATGGGATCGGTCTACGAGCAGTACTTC.

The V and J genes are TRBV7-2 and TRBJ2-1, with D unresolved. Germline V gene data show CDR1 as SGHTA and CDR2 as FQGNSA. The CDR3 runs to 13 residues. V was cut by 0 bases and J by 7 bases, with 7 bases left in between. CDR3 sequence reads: CASSLASQNEQFF. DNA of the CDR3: TGTGCCAGCAGCTTAGCAAGCCAGAATGAGCAGTTCTTC.

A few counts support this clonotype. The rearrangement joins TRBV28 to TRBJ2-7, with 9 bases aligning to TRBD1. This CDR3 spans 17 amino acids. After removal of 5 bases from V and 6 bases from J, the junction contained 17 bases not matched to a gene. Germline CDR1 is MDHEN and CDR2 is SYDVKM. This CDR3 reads CASSPRVGTGQNLEQYF. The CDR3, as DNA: TGTGCCAGCAGTCCCCGGGTCGGGACAGGGCAGAATCTCGAGCAGTACTTC.

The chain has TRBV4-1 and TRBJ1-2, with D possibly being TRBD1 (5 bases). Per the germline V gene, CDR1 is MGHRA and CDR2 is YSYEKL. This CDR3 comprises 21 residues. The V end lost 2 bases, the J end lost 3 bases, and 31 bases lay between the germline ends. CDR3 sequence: CASSQLIGTRTGARKYYGYTF. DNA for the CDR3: TGCGCCAGCAGCCAACTGATAGGGACTCGTACAGGAGCTCGAAAATACTATGGCTACACCTTC.

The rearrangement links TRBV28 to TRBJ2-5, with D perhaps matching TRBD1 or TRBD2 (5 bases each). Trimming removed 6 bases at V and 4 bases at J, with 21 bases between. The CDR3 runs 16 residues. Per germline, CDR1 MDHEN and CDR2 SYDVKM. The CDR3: CASRAGSGTAGETQYF. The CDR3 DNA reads TGTGCCAGCAGAGCCGGGTCGGGGACCGCGGGAGAGACCCAGTACTTC.

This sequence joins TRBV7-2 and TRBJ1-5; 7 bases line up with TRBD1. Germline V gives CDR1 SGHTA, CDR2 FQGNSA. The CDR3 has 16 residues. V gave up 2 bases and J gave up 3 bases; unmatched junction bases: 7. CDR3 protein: CASSLNPGQINQPQHF. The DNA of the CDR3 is TGTGCCAGCAGCTTAAACCCGGGACAGATCAATCAGCCCCAGCATTTT. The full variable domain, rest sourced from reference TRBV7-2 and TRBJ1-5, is GAGVSQSPSNKVTEKGKDVELRCDPISGHTALYWYRQSLGQGLEFLIYFQGNSAPDKSGLPSDRFSAERTGGSVSTLTIQRTQQEDSAVYLCASSLNPGQINQPQHFGDGTRLSIL.

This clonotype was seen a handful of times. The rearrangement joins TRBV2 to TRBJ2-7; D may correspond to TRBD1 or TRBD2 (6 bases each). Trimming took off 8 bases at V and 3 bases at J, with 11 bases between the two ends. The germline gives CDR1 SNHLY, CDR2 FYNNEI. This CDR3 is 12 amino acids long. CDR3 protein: CASGGQGYEQYF. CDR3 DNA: TGTGCCAGCGGGGGGCAGGGCTACGAGCAGTACTTC.

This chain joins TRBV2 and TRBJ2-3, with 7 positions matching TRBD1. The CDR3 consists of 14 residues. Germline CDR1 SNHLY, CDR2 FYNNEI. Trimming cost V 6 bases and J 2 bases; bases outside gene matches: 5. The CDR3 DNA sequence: TGTGCCAGCAGAGACAGGGCCCACACAGATACGCAGTATTTT. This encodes CASRDRAHTDTQYF.

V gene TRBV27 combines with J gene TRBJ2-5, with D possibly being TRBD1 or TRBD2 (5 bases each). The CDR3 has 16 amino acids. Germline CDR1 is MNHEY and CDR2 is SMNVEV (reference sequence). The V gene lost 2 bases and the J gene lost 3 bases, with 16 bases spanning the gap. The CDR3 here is CASSLTPLRGEETQYF. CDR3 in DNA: TGTGCCAGCAGTTTAACCCCCCTCCGGGGCGAAGAGACCCAGTACTTC.

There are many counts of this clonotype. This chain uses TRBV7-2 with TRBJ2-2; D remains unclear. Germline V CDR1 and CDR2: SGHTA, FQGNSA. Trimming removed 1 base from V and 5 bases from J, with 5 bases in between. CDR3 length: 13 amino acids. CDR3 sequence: CASSLVTTGELFF. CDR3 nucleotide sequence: TGTGCCAGCAGCTTAGTGACTACCGGGGAGCTGTTTTTT.

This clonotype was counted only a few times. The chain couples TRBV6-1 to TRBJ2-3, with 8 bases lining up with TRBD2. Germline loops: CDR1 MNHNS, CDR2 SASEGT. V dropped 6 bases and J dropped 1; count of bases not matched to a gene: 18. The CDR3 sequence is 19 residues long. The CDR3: CASSLPSPGGVYRTDTQYF. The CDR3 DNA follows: TGTGCCAGCAGCCTCCCCTCGCCGGGGGGGGTTTATCGCACAGATACGCAGTATTTT.

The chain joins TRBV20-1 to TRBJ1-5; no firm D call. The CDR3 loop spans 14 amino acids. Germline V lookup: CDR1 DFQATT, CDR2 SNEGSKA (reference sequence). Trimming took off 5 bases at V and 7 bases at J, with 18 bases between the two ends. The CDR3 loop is CSAGGRTGSQPQHF. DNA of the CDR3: TGCAGTGCTGGAGGACGCACGGGAAGCCAGCCCCAGCATTTT.

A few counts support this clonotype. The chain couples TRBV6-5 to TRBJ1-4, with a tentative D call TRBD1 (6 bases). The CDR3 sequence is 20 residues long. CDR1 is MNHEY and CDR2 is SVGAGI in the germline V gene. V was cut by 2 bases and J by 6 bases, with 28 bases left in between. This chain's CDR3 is CASSYRAWGATLGSDEKLFF. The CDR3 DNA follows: TGTGCCAGCAGTTACCGAGCATGGGGGGCGACCCTTGGAAGTGATGAAAAACTGTTTTTT.

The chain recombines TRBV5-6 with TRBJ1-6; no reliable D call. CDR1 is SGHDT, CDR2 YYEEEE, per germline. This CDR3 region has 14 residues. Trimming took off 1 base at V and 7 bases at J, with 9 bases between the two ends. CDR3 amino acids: CASSLPGRNSPLHF. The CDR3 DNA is TGTGCCAGCAGCTTGCCGGGGAGGAATTCACCCCTCCACTTT.

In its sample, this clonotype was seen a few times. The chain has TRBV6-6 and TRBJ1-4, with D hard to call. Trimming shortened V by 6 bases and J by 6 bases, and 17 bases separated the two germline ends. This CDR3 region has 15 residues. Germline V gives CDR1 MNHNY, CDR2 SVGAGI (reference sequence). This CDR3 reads CASRNQRAMDEKLFF. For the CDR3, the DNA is TGTGCCAGCAGGAATCAAAGGGCCATGGATGAAAAACTGTTTTTT.

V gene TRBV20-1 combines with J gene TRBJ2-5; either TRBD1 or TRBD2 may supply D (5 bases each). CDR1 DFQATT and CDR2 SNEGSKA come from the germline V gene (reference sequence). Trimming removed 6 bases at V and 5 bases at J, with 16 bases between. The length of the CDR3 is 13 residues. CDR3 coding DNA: TGCAGTGCCAATCCCGGGGCCGGGGAGACCCAGTACTTC. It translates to CSANPGAGETQYF.

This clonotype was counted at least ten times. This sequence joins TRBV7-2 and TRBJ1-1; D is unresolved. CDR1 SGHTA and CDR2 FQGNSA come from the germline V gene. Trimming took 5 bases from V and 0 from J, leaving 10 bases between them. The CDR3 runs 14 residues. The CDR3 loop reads CASSRSNLNTEAFF. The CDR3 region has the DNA TGTGCCAGCAGCCGGAGCAATTTGAACACTGAAGCTTTCTTT.

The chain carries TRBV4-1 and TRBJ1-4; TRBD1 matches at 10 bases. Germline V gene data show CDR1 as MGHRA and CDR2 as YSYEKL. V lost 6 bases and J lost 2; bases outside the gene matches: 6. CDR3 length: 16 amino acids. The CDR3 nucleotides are TGCGCCAGCAGAAGACAGGGGGCGCGGACTAATGAAAAACTGTTTTTT. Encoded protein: CASRRQGARTNEKLFF.

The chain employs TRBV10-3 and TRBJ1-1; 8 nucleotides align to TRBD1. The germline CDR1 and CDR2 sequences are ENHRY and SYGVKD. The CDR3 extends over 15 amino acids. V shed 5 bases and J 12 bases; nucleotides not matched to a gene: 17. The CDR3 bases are TGTGCCATCAGTTCGGAACGGCAGGGGGCCCGGTGGTCTTTCTTT. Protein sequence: CAISSERQGARWSFF.

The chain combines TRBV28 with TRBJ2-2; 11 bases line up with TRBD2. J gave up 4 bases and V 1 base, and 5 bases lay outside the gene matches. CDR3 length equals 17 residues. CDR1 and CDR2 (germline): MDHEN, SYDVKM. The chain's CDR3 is CASSLSTGTSGTGELFF. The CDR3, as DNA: TGTGCCAGCAGTTTATCAACCGGGACTAGCGGCACCGGGGAGCTGTTTTTT.

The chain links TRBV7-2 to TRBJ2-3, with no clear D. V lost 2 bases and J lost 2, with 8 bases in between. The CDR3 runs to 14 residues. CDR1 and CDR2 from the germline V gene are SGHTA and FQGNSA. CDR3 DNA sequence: TGTGCCAGCAGCTTAAGAGCGAACACAGATACGCAGTATTTT. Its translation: CASSLRANTDTQYF.

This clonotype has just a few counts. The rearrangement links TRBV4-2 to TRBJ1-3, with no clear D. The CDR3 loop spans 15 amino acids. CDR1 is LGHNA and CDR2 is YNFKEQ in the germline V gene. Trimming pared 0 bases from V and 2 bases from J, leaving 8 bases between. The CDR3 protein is CASSQDGAAGNTIYF. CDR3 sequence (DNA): TGTGCCAGCAGCCAAGATGGTGCAGCTGGAAACACCATATATTTT.

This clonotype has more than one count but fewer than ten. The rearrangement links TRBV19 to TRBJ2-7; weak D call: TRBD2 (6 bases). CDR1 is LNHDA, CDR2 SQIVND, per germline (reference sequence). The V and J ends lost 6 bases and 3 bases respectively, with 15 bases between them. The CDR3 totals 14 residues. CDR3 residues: CASSATAEGYEQYF. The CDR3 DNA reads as TGTGCCAGTAGCGCCACGGCGGAGGGCTACGAGCAGTACTTC.

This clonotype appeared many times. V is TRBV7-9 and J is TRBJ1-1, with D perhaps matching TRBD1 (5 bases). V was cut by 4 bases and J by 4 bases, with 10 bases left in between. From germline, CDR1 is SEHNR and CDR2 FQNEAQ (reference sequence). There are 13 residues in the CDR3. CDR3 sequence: CASSWTGGTEAFF. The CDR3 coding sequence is TGTGCCAGCAGCTGGACGGGGGGCACTGAAGCTTTCTTT.